The next 2 T cell receptor beta chains were all read from a single sample in a study of shared clonotypes between healthy human individuals. This table comes from immunoSEQ multiplex PCR, and its TCRdb copy is limited to in-frame clones, with some not included. The sample shows some 2,500,000 clones, around 90% of them seen only once. Input material: naive CD4+ T cells from PBMCs. The sample's subset: CD45RA+ positively selected. The origin of the receptors is a man aged 18 to 30 in good health. Some clones in this sample may be carry-over from other donors' samples.

The J gene is TRBJ1-3, the V gene TRBV28; no clear D. In germline, CDR1 is MDHEN, CDR2 SYDVKM. The ends were cut back, 5 bases at V and 0 bases at J, with 8 bases in the middle. The CDR3 contains 14 residues. The CDR3 sequence: CASSPTHSGNTIYF. CDR3 nucleotide sequence: TGTGCCAGCAGTCCCACCCACTCTGGAAACACCATATATTTT.

The J gene is TRBJ1-2, the V gene TRBV30; the D is unclear. CDR3 length equals 13 residues. Trimming pared 1 base from V and 8 bases from J, leaving 14 bases between. In germline, CDR1 is GTSNPN, CDR2 SVGIG (reference sequence). CDR3 sequence reads: CAWSGSRARGYTF. CDR3 DNA sequence: TGTGCCTGGAGTGGAAGTCGAGCTAGGGGCTACACCTTC.